A single sample gave rise to the 6 T cell receptor beta chains below, sequenced in a study of T cells after yellow fever vaccination. TCRdb called the 5' RACE reads again in MiXCR, with one record for every CDR3 protein. This table has approximately 550,000 distinct CDR3 sequences, about 14% appearing once. Sequences were derived from PBMCs, sampled on the day of the yellow fever booster vaccination. The source of these receptors is a man under 40 who received the YFV17D yellow fever vaccine.

The CDR3 DNA reads TGTGCCAGCAGCCCCAACCTCCTGACTAGGCCGACCGGGGAGCTGTTTTTT. It translates to CASSPNLLTRPTGELFF. V is TRBV9 and J is TRBJ2-2, with D perhaps matching TRBD2 (6 bases). CDR3 size: 17 residues. CDR1 and CDR2 (germline): SGDLS, YYNGEE. V was pared by 4 bases and J by 5 bases, with 21 bases between.

This clonotype was counted a few times. V is TRBV3-1 and J is TRBJ1-3; unclear D gene. CDR3 length: 12 amino acids. Trimming pared 3 bases from V and 4 bases from J, leaving 4 bases between. The germline V gene encodes CDR1 LGHDT and CDR2 YNNKEL (reference sequence). The CDR3 nucleotides are TGTGCCAGCAGCCACGGGGGAAACACCATATATTTT. Encoded protein: CASSHGGNTIYF. Using reference TRBV3-1 and TRBJ1-3 for the parts outside the CDR3, the full variable domain is DTAVSQTPKYLVTQMGNDKSIKCEQNLGHDTMYWYKQDSKKFLKIMFSYNNKELIINETVPNRFSPKSPDKAHLNLHINSLELGDSAVYFCASSHGGNTIYFGEGSWLTVV.

This clonotype has at least ten counts. The genes are TRBV29-1 and TRBJ2-7; D may be TRBD2 (5 bases). The germline V gene encodes CDR1 SQVTM and CDR2 ANQGSEA. CDR3 length: 10 residues. Trimming took 5 bases from V and 4 from J, leaving 6 bases between them. The CDR3 DNA reads TGCAGCGTTTGGACTTACGAGCAGTACTTC. It translates to CSVWTYEQYF.

This clonotype was recorded a few times. The chain links TRBV27 to TRBJ1-4; weak D call: TRBD1 (5 bases). Germline assignment: CDR1 MNHEY and CDR2 SMNVEV (reference sequence). The CDR3 is 15 residues long. V was shortened by 6 bases and J by 7 bases, with 18 bases between the two germline ends. The CDR3 is CASSHLGGGGEKLFF. The CDR3 DNA is TGTGCCAGCAGCCATCTGGGGGGTGGGGGTGAAAAACTGTTTTTT. The variable domain in full, completed from reference TRBV27 and TRBJ1-4, reads EAQVTQNPRYLITVTGKKLTVTCSQNMNHEYMSWYRQDPGLGLRQIYYSMNVEVTDKGDVPEGYKVSRKEKRNFPLILESPSPNQTSLYFCASSHLGGGGEKLFFGSGTQLSVL.

The chain employs TRBV4-1 and TRBJ2-5, with TRBD2 identical over 7 bases. The ends lost 3 bases at V and 3 bases at J; junction bases unmatched: 7. CDR3 length: 15 amino acids. CDR1 and CDR2 from the germline V gene are MGHRA and YSYEKL. CDR3 sequence reads: CASSQTSTSKETQYF. CDR3 sequence (DNA): TGCGCCAGCAGCCAGACTAGCACCAGCAAAGAGACCCAGTACTTC.

In its sample, this clonotype was seen a few times. The genes are TRBV5-5 and TRBJ2-1, with 8 bases matching TRBD2. V lost 1 base to trimming and J lost 7 bases; unmatched junction nucleotides: 13. The CDR3 length is 17 residues. The germline V gene has CDR1 SGHKS and CDR2 YYEKEE (reference sequence). The CDR3 DNA reads as TGTGCCAGCAGCTTGTACGGGAGGGCCGGCCGATGGAATGAGCAGTTCTTC. Its protein is CASSLYGRAGRWNEQFF.